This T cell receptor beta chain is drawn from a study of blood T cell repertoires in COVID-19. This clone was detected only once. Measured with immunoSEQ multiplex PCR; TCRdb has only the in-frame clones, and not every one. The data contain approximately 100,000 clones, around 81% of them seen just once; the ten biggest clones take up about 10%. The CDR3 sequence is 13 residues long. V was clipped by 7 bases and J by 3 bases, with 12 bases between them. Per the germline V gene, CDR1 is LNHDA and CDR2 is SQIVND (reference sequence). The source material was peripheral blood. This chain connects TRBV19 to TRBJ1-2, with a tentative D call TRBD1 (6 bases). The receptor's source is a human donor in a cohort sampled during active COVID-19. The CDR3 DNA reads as TGTGCCAGTAATAGAAGACAGGACTATGGCTACACCTTC. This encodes CASNRRQDYGYTF.